The 21 T cell receptor beta chains given below trace back to one sample, sequenced in a study of cytomegalovirus exposure and HLA in healthy donors. The table came from immunoSEQ multiplex PCR; TCRdb's copy has only in-frame clones and leaves some out. The sample shows some 170,000 clones, over 85% of them seen only once. Sequenced: PBMCs. These receptors all come from a young woman in good health and CMV-seropositive.

This clone has a single count. J is TRBJ1-1 and V is TRBV10-3; tentatively, D is TRBD1 (6 bases). The CDR3 loop spans 15 amino acids. Germline V gives CDR1 ENHRY, CDR2 SYGVKD. V lost 6 bases, J lost 1 base, and 15 bases lay in between. CDR3 DNA: TGTGCCATCAGAACCACCGGGACAAAGAACACTGAAGCTTTCTTT. Residues: CAIRTTGTKNTEAFF.

The chain is built from TRBV4-1 and TRBJ2-5; D is ambiguous. With 3 bases removed from V and 5 bases from J, the gap between germline ends came to 19 bases. CDR1 and CDR2 from the germline V gene are MGHRA and YSYEKL. CDR3 length: 16 residues. CDR3 protein: CASSQSAVALRETQYF. CDR3 nucleotides: TGCGCCAGCAGCCAGAGTGCCGTGGCCTTGCGGGAGACCCAGTACTTC.

V gene TRBV5-6 combines with J gene TRBJ1-1; 10 nucleotides line up with TRBD1. The J segment lost 3 bases and the V segment lost 4 bases, leaving 6 bases of the junction unmatched. Germline V gives CDR1 SGHDT, CDR2 YYEEEE. CDR3 size: 15 residues. The CDR3 reads CASSRDRGGDTEAFF. The CDR3 DNA reads TGTGCCAGCAGCAGGGACAGGGGTGGAGACACTGAAGCTTTCTTT.

This chain's CDR3 is CASSLGFLGAARQFF. The CDR3 DNA is TGTGCCAGCAGCTTGGGGTTTCTTGGGGCAGCTCGGCAGTTCTTC. V gene TRBV5-4 combines with J gene TRBJ2-1; a weak D match, TRBD1 (5 bases). This CDR3 has 15 amino acids. Deletions cut 0 bases from V and 12 bases from J, with 19 bases between. From germline, CDR1 is SGHNT and CDR2 YYREEE (reference sequence).

This clone has more than one count but fewer than ten. The J gene is TRBJ2-2, the V gene TRBV6-4, with 8 nucleotides matching TRBD1. With 5 bases clipped from V and 1 base from J, the junction kept 3 bases outside the gene matches. Per the germline V gene, CDR1 is MRHNA and CDR2 is SNTAGT. This CDR3 is built from 15 residues. The CDR3: CASSRQGKNTGELFF. In DNA form, the CDR3 reads TGTGCCAGCAGTAGACAGGGGAAGAACACCGGGGAGCTGTTTTTT.

This chain connects TRBV7-2 to TRBJ1-3; no firm D call. V was shortened by 4 bases and J by 0 bases, with 16 bases between the two germline ends. There are 17 residues in the CDR3. Germline CDR1 and CDR2: SGHTA and FQGNSA. CDR3 amino acids: CASSSAGGVRSGNTIYF. CDR3 sequence (DNA): TGTGCCAGCAGCTCAGCAGGCGGGGTGCGCTCTGGAAACACCATATATTTT.

This clone was counted between two and nine times. This chain links TRBV6-1 with TRBJ2-2; D not certain. The CDR3 is made up of 15 amino acids. V lost 7 bases and J 2 bases, leaving 14 bases between the germline ends. CDR1 and CDR2 (germline): MNHNS, SASEGT. CDR3 DNA sequence: TGTGCCAGCACCCTGCCCCCCACTAACACCGGGGAGCTGTTTTTT. Translated: CASTLPPTNTGELFF.

This sequence joins TRBV11-1 and TRBJ2-1; TRBD2 matches 14 bases. The CDR3 length is 16 residues. V was clipped by 6 bases and J by 6 bases; unmatched bases: 7. CDR1 and CDR2 from the germline V gene are SGHAT and FQDESV (reference sequence). CDR3 loop: CASSSRTSGRSNEQFF. The CDR3, as DNA: TGTGCCAGCAGTTCTAGGACTAGCGGGAGGTCCAATGAGCAGTTCTTC.

This clone has a single count. The chain joins TRBV27 to TRBJ2-7; tentative D call: TRBD2 (6 bases). The CDR3 contains 13 residues. Germline CDR1 MNHEY, CDR2 SMNVEV (reference sequence). The ends were cut back, 10 bases at V and 7 bases at J, with 20 bases in the middle. The CDR3 here is CAIPGLPRGEQYF. The CDR3 DNA sequence: TGTGCCATCCCGGGACTCCCTCGCGGAGAGCAGTACTTC.

The chain combines TRBV13 with TRBJ2-7, with D possibly matching TRBD1 (5 bases). The germline V gene encodes CDR1 PRHDT and CDR2 FYEKMQ (reference sequence). This CDR3 contains 14 residues. Trimming shortened V by 5 bases and J by 1 base, and 12 bases separated the two germline ends. The DNA for the CDR3 is TGTGCCAGCAGCCACGACAGCCAGTCCTACGAGCAGTACTTC. Its protein product is CASSHDSQSYEQYF.

The rearrangement uses TRBV6-1 and TRBJ1-5; 8 positions agree with TRBD1. Unmatched junction bases numbered 3, after V lost 4 bases and J lost 4 bases. This CDR3 contains 14 residues. Germline assignment: CDR1 MNHNS and CDR2 SASEGT. The CDR3, as DNA: TGTGCCAGCAGTGCCCGGGACAGGAATCAGCCCCAGCATTTT. It translates to CASSARDRNQPQHF.

The V gene is TRBV28, the J gene TRBJ2-1; D is uncertain. CDR3 length: 11 amino acids. V lost 4 bases to trimming and J lost 9 bases, with 7 bases between them. Germline V CDR1 and CDR2: MDHEN, SYDVKM. The CDR3 loop is CASSSPGEQFF. The CDR3, as DNA: TGTGCCAGCAGTTCGCCGGGTGAGCAGTTCTTC.

The V call is TRBV6-4, the J call TRBJ2-3; 7 nucleotides align to TRBD1. CDR1 is MRHNA, CDR2 SNTAGT, per germline. V shed 0 bases and J 0 bases; nucleotides not matched to a gene: 3. The CDR3 totals 16 residues. This CDR3 is CASSDSGTASTDTQYF. Here the CDR3 DNA reads TGTGCCAGCAGTGACTCCGGGACAGCTAGCACAGATACGCAGTATTTT.

This clone appeared a few times. The genes are TRBV19 and TRBJ1-5, with 8 bases matching TRBD1. This CDR3 spans 15 amino acids. V lost 1 base to trimming and J lost 2 bases; unmatched junction nucleotides: 1. Germline V CDR1 and CDR2: LNHDA, SQIVND (reference sequence). The CDR3 nucleotides read TGTGCCAGTAGTATAGCGGGACAGGGCAATCAGCCCCAGCATTTT. This sequence encodes CASSIAGQGNQPQHF.

This sequence joins TRBV29-1 and TRBJ2-5; perhaps TRBD2 as D (6 bases). V was trimmed by 2 bases and J by 4 bases, leaving 17 bases between them. The CDR3 totals 15 residues. CDR1 is SQVTM, CDR2 ANQGSEA, per germline. The chain's CDR3 is CSVELESSVVETQYF. CDR3 coding DNA: TGCAGCGTTGAATTAGAGTCTAGCGTGGTAGAGACCCAGTACTTC.

This clone was counted between two and nine times. This chain uses TRBV19 with TRBJ1-2; a possible D gene is TRBD1 (5 bases). The germline V and J ends were trimmed by 6 bases and 5 bases, with 13 bases remaining between them. CDR1 LNHDA and CDR2 SQIVND come from the germline V gene (reference sequence). The length of the CDR3 is 13 residues. This CDR3 is CASRATDSYGYTF. CDR3 coding DNA: TGTGCCAGTAGGGCGACAGACTCATATGGCTACACCTTC.

The chain links TRBV5-1 to TRBJ2-1; 7 bases are shared with TRBD2. V lost 0 bases to trimming and J lost 5 bases; unmatched junction nucleotides: 8. The CDR3 extends over 16 amino acids. CDR1 and CDR2 from the germline V gene are SGHRS and YFSETQ. The CDR3 sequence is CASSLVFRGRNNEQFF. As DNA, the CDR3 is TGCGCCAGCAGCTTGGTCTTCCGCGGGAGAAACAATGAGCAGTTCTTC. Combining the CDR3 with reference TRBV5-1 and TRBJ2-1 gives the whole variable domain KAGVTQTPRYLIKTRGQQVTLSCSPISGHRSVSWYQQTPGQGLQFLFEYFSETQRNKGNFPGRFSGRQFSNSRSEMNVSTLELGDSALYLCASSLVFRGRNNEQFFGPGTRLTVL.

This clone was observed a few times. V and J are TRBV10-1 and TRBJ2-7; the match to TRBD2 covers 11 bases. V lost 0 bases, J lost 5 bases, and 9 bases stayed unmatched. The CDR3 totals 17 residues. The germline V gene has CDR1 WNHNN and CDR2 SYGVQD (reference sequence). The DNA for the CDR3 is TGCGCCAGCAGTGAGTCGACATCTAGCGGGAGGTTCAACGAGCAGTACTTC. Translated, it gives CASSESTSSGRFNEQYF.

This clone was seen only once. The V and J genes are TRBV2 and TRBJ1-1, with 7 bases that match TRBD1. CDR3 length equals 14 residues. CDR1 and CDR2 from the germline V gene are SNHLY and FYNNEI. The V gene end was trimmed by 6 bases and the J gene end by 1 base; junction bases not matched to a gene: 5. In DNA, the CDR3 is TGTGCCAGCAGGACCCAGGGGGGGAACACTGAAGCTTTCTTT. Translated: CASRTQGGNTEAFF.

The V gene is TRBV6-1, the J gene TRBJ1-2, with D maybe TRBD1 (5 bases). V lost 3 bases to trimming and J lost 4 bases, with 9 bases between them. Germline V lookup: CDR1 MNHNS, CDR2 SASEGT. This CDR3 is 13 amino acids long. CDR3 sequence reads: CASSEAGPYGYTF. The CDR3 DNA sequence: TGTGCCAGCAGTGAGGCAGGGCCCTATGGCTACACCTTC.

The chain combines TRBV11-3 with TRBJ2-5; the D gene is possibly TRBD2 (6 bases). Trimming shortened V by 5 bases and J by 3 bases, and 19 bases separated the two germline ends. The CDR3 contains 16 residues. The germline gives CDR1 SGHNT, CDR2 YENEEA. The CDR3 nucleotides are TGTGCCAGCAGCGGCAGGGAGGATTCTACGAAAGAGACCCAGTACTTC. Translated: CASSGREDSTKETQYF.